The sequence of this T cell receptor (beta chain) was determined in a study of blood T cell repertoires in COVID-19. Study-wide context: Samples of COVID-19 (acute and convalescent) were obtained from the United States, Italy and Spain. T cells, B-cell-depleted T cells, or PBMCs supplied cDNA or gDNA.

In the authors' workflow: Amplification from reference gene primers served as the basis for estimated nucleated cell counts. Here immunoSEQ multiplex PCR was the method, and the copy in TCRdb shows in-frame clones only, minus some. V, J and clone size were drawn from that table, and D and trimming were deduced from the DNA. The data hold a few hundred thousand clones, with about 86% observed a single time. V lost 4 bases and J lost 5, with 14 bases in between. Germline V gene sequence: CDR1 LGHNA, CDR2 YSLEER. The CDR3 extends over 14 amino acids. This clonotype originated in a woman aged 50 to 65 with acute or convalescent COVID-19. The sample taken for sequencing was peripheral blood. The chain couples TRBV4-3 to TRBJ1-2; unclear D gene. In DNA, the CDR3 is TGCGCCAGCAGCCTTACGGCGGAACCTTATGGCTACACCTTC. Translation: CASSLTAEPYGYTF.